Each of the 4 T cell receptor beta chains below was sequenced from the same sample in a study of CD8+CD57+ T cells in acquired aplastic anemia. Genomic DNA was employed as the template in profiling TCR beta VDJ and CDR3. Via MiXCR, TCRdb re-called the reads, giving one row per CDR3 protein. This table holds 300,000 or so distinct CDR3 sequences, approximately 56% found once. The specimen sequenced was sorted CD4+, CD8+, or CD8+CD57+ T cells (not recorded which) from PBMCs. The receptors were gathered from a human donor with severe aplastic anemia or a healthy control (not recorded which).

Here the CDR3 reads CSATRTGRSYEQYF. The CDR3 DNA reads TGCAGTGCCACGCGGACAGGACGCTCCTACGAGCAGTACTTC. The chain is built from TRBV20-1 and TRBJ2-7, with TRBD1 matching over 7 bases. The CDR3 has 14 residues. Looked up from germline, CDR1 is DFQATT and CDR2 is SNEGSKA (reference sequence). Trimming removed 6 bases from V and 0 bases from J; junction bases left unmatched: 8.

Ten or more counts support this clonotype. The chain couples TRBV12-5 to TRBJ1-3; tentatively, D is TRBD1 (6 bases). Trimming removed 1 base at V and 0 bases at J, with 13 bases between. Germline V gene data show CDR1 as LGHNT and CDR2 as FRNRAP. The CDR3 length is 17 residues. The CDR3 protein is CASGLAITGSSGNTIYF. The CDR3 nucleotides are TGTGCTAGTGGTTTGGCCATTACAGGGTCCTCTGGAAACACCATATATTTT.

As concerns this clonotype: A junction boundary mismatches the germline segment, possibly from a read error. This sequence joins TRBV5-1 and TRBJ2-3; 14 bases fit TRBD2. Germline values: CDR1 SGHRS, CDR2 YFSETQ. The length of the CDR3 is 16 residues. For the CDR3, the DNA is TGCGCCAGCACCTTGGGACTAGCGGGGGGCACAGATACGCAGTATTTT. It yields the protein CASTLGLAGGTDTQYF. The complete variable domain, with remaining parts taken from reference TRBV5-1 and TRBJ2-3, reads KAGVTQTPRYLIKTRGQQVTLSCSPISGHRSVSWYQQTPGQGLQFLFEYFSETQRNKGNFPGRFSGRQFSNSRSEMNVSTLELGDSALYLCASTLGLAGGTDTQYFGPGTRLTVL.

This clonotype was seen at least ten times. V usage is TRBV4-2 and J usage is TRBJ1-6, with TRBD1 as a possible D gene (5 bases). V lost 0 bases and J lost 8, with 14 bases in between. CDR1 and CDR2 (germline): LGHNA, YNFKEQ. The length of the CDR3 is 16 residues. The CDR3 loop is CASSQEPTGGDSPLHF. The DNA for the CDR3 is TGTGCCAGCAGCCAAGAACCGACTGGAGGGGATTCACCCCTCCACTTT.